Listed here are 14 T cell receptor beta chains from one sample, sequenced in a study of cytomegalovirus exposure and HLA in healthy donors. Repertoires were generated with immunoSEQ multiplex PCR, while TCRdb's copy carries only in-frame clones and drops some. The sample holds 30,000 to 40,000 clones, approximately 92% seen once. The specimen was PBMCs. All receptors come from a man younger than 35 in good health and CMV-seronegative.

This chain links TRBV19 with TRBJ1-5; D unresolved. Trimming removed 3 bases from V and 4 bases from J, with 19 bases in between. CDR1 and CDR2 (germline): LNHDA, SQIVND (reference sequence). The CDR3 runs to 17 residues. CDR3 nucleotides: TGTGCCAGTAGTATTTCACCCCCGGACTCCTCTAATCAGCCCCAGCATTTT. It encodes CASSISPPDSSNQPQHF.

This chain joins TRBV2 and TRBJ2-7, with 13 bases fitting TRBD2. V gave up 6 bases and J gave up 5 bases; unmatched junction bases: 7. The CDR3 covers 15 residues. Germline CDR1 reads SNHLY; CDR2 reads FYNNEI. As DNA, the CDR3 is TGTGCCAGCAGCCGAGGGACTAGCGGGGTTCACGAGCAGTACTTC. Translated, it gives CASSRGTSGVHEQYF. The full variable domain, with the rest looked up from reference TRBV2 and TRBJ2-7, is EPEVTQTPSHQVTQMGQEVILRCVPISNHLYFYWYRQILGQKVEFLVSFYNNEISEKSEIFDDQFSVERPDGSNFTLKIRSTKLEDSAMYFCASSRGTSGVHEQYFGPGTRLTVT.

V gene TRBV6-4 combines with J gene TRBJ2-3; 7 bases fit TRBD1. The V gene's germline CDR1 is MRHNA and CDR2 SNTAGT. This CDR3 has 15 residues. J gave up 2 bases and V 3 bases, and 5 bases lay outside the gene matches. As DNA, the CDR3 is TGTGCCAGCAGTGAGGGACAGAAGAACACAGATACGCAGTATTTT. Translation: CASSEGQKNTDTQYF.

This clone appeared a single time. The V gene is TRBV23-1, the J gene TRBJ1-2; 7 nucleotides align to TRBD1. TRBV23-1 is flagged as an ORF with uncertain function. The CDR3 is made up of 15 amino acids. J lost 1 base, V lost 8 bases, and 10 bases had no gene match. The CDR3, as DNA: TGCGCCAGCCCGGACAGGAAAGAATTTAACTATGGCTACACCTTC. Protein product: CASPDRKEFNYGYTF.

This chain connects TRBV27 to TRBJ1-2; no clear D gene. Germline lookup yields CDR1 MNHEY and CDR2 SMNVEV (reference sequence). Trimming left V 0 bases short and J 2 bases short, with 7 bases between. CDR3 length: 14 residues. CDR3: CASSLSRLNYGYTF. DNA of the CDR3: TGTGCCAGCAGTTTATCGCGGCTGAACTATGGCTACACCTTC.

The rearrangement joins TRBV19 to TRBJ2-3; D possibly corresponds to TRBD1 (6 bases). The germline V gene has CDR1 LNHDA and CDR2 SQIVND (reference sequence). The CDR3 runs 12 residues. V was shortened by 9 bases and J by 3 bases, with 10 bases between the two germline ends. The CDR3 DNA reads as TGTGCCAGCAGACAGGAAACAGATACGCAGTATTTT. Translation: CASRQETDTQYF.

Regarding this clone: The junction departs from germline at one end; a sequencing error may be responsible. The chain uses TRBV30 and TRBJ2-7; 7 bases match TRBD2. The CDR3 sequence is 13 residues long. Germline V lookup: CDR1 GTSNPN, CDR2 SVGIG (reference sequence). The CDR3 coding sequence is TGTGCCCGGAGTGTAAAGGGAGGGCCCGAGCAGTACTTC. Translated: CARSVKGGPEQYF.

In this sample, this clone turned up once. This chain uses TRBV4-2 with TRBJ1-2, with TRBD1 as a possible D gene (6 bases). V was pared by 4 bases and J by 8 bases, with 23 bases between. From germline, CDR1 is LGHNA and CDR2 YNFKEQ. The CDR3 is 16 residues long. CDR3 nucleotide sequence: TGTGCCAGCAGCCTAGACCTCGGAAACAGGGTCAGCGGCTACACCTTC. It translates to CASSLDLGNRVSGYTF.

The J gene is TRBJ2-3, the V gene TRBV6-4, with TRBD2 identical over 7 bases. V lost 2 bases, J lost 4 bases, and 3 bases stayed unmatched. This CDR3 has 14 residues. CDR1 and CDR2 from the germline V gene are MRHNA and SNTAGT. In DNA form, the CDR3 reads TGTGCCAGCAGTGACGGCGGGAGACCAGATACGCAGTATTTT. It yields the protein CASSDGGRPDTQYF.

This chain uses TRBV28 with TRBJ2-7; 13 positions agree with TRBD2. CDR3 length equals 18 residues. V lost 5 bases and J lost 7; bases outside the gene matches: 17. CDR1 and CDR2 (germline): MDHEN, SYDVKM. For the CDR3, the DNA is TGTGCCAGCAGTCCCAAGGACCTAGGACTAGCGGGAGCTGGGGAGCAGTACTTC. Its translation: CASSPKDLGLAGAGEQYF.

The CDR3 region has the DNA TGTGCCAGCAGCACCGGACAGTCCTCTGGAAACACCATATATTTT. The encoded protein is CASSTGQSSGNTIYF. The chain has TRBV5-5 and TRBJ1-3, with D tentatively TRBD1 (6 bases). Trimming removed 4 bases from V and 0 bases from J, with 11 bases in between. This CDR3 is 15 amino acids long. CDR1 and CDR2 (germline): SGHKS, YYEKEE (reference sequence).

J is TRBJ2-7 and V is TRBV5-1; 8 nucleotides align to TRBD1. This CDR3 is built from 14 residues. Per germline, CDR1 SGHRS and CDR2 YFSETQ. V lost 1 base to trimming and J lost 5 bases; unmatched junction nucleotides: 5. The DNA of the CDR3 is TGCGCCAGCAGCTTGAAGGACAGGGACCACGAGCAGTACTTC. Its protein is CASSLKDRDHEQYF.

The chain combines TRBV2 with TRBJ1-4; 10 bases agree with TRBD1. Losses at the gene ends were 1 base for V and 11 bases for J; bases not matched to a gene: 1. The CDR3 is 13 amino acids. Germline values: CDR1 SNHLY, CDR2 FYNNEI. For the CDR3, the DNA is TGTGCCAGCAGTGAAGAGGGACAGGGGAAACTGTTTTTT. Its protein product is CASSEEGQGKLFF.

V gene TRBV9 combines with J gene TRBJ1-2; D unresolved. This CDR3 has 15 residues. The germline V gene has CDR1 SGDLS and CDR2 YYNGEE. V was pared by 0 bases and J by 2 bases, with 11 bases between. CDR3 protein: CASSVAPEQNYGYTF. CDR3 nucleotide sequence: TGTGCCAGCAGCGTAGCTCCAGAACAGAACTATGGCTACACCTTC.